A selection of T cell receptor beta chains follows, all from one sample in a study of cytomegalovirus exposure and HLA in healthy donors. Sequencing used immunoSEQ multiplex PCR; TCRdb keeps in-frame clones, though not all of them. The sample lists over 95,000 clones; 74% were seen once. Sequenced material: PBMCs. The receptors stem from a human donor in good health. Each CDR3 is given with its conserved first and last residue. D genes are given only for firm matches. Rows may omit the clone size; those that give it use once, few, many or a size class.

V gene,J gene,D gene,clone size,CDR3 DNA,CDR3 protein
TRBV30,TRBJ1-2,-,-,TGTGCCTGGAGTGTACAAAGTCCATATGGCTACACCTTC,CAWSVQSPYGYTF
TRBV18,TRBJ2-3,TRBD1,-,TGTGCCAGCTCACCGGACAGGGCGGATACGCAGTATTTT,CASSPDRADTQYF
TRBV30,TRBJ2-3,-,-,TGTGCCTGCTCACAGTGGACTAGCACAGATACGCAGTATTTT,CACSQWTSTDTQYF
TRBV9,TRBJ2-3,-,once,TGTGCCAGCAGCGTAACTAGCACAGATACGCAGTATTTT,CASSVTSTDTQYF
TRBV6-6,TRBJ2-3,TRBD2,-,TGTGCCAGCAGTTCCTGGACTAGCGGGGGATCAGATACGCAGTATTTT,CASSSWTSGGSDTQYF
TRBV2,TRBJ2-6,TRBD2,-,TGTGCCAGCAGTGGCTGGCGGGAGGGGTTCTCTGGGGCCAACGTCCTGACTTTC,CASSGWREGFSGANVLTF
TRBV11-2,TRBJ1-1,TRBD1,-,TGTGCCAGCAGCTTTACAGGGGGGAATGAAGCTTTCTTT,CASSFTGGNEAFF
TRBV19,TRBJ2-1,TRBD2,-,TGTGCCAGTAGTATTGTGTTCGGGGGGTCCAATGAGCAGTTCTTC,CASSIVFGGSNEQFF
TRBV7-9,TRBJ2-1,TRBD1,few,TGTGCCAGCAGCGGGGGGACAGGGCGGCGGTTCTTC,CASSGGTGRRFF
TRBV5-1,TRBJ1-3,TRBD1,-,TGCGCCAGCAGCTTGAGCCAGACAGGGGGAGGAAACACCATATATTTT,CASSLSQTGGGNTIYF
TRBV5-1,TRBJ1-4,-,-,TGCGCCAGCAGCTTGGGGCGGGGGCGGACAACTAATGAAAAACTGTTTTTT,CASSLGRGRTTNEKLFF
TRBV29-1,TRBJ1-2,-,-,TGCAGCGTTGGGACTTCTAACTATGGCTACACCTTC,CSVGTSNYGYTF
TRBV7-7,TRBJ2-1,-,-,TGTGCCAGCAGCCCCAGTGAGGGGCTAACGGGGGATGAGCAGTTCTTC,CASSPSEGLTGDEQFF
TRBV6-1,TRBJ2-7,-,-,TGTGCCAGCAGTGCTGGACTTCCTGTATTCTACGAGCAGTACTTC,CASSAGLPVFYEQYF
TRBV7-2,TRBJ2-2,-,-,TGTGCCAGCAGTACATCGAACGTCGGGGAGCTGTTTTTT,CASSTSNVGELFF
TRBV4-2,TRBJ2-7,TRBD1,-,TGTGCCAGCAGCCAAGATAGGACAGGAAACTCCTACGAGCAGTACTTC,CASSQDRTGNSYEQYF
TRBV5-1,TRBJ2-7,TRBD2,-,TGCGCCAGCAGCCCAGGGACTAGCGGGAGTAGAGGCGAGCAGTACTTC,CASSPGTSGSRGEQYF
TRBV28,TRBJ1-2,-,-,TGTGCCAGCAGTTTAACCCCCGGGGGGAGATCCTCCTATGGCTACACCTTC,CASSLTPGGRSSYGYTF
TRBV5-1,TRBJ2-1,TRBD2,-,TGCGCCAGCAGCTCAGCGACTAGCGTACACGAGCAGTTCTTC,CASSSATSVHEQFF
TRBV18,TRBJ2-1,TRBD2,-,TGTGCCAGCTCACCACCTAGGGGGACTAGCGTTGACAATGAGCAGTTCTTC,CASSPPRGTSVDNEQFF
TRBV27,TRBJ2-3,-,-,TGTGCCACCCAAAGCCCGACTAGCACAGATACGCAGTATTTT,CATQSPTSTDTQYF
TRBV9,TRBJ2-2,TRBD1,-,TGTGCCAGCAGTTCTCGACAGGGAGCAACGAACACCGGGGAGCTGTTTTTT,CASSSRQGATNTGELFF
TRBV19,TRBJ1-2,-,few,TGTGCCAGTAGTGCTCCGAACGGAGCGGACTATGGCTACACCTTC,CASSAPNGADYGYTF
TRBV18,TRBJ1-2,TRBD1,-,TGTGCCAGCTCACCGCTGGACAGGGAGGCCTATGGCTACACCTTC,CASSPLDREAYGYTF
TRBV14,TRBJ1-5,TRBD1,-,TGTGCCAGCAGCCCAAAGGGACAGGGCAATCAGCCCCAGCATTTT,CASSPKGQGNQPQHF
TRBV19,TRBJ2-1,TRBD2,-,TGTGCCAGTAGTCCCCGGACTAGCGGGTACAATGAGCAGTTCTTC,CASSPRTSGYNEQFF
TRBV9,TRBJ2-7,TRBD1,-,TGTGCCAGCAGTGGACAGGGGGCGCGACACGAGCAGTACTTC,CASSGQGARHEQYF
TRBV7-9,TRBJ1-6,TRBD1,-,TGTGCCAGCAGCGCGGACAGGGTTGGGGCACCCCTCCACTTT,CASSADRVGAPLHF